Following are 3 T cell receptor beta chains from one sample sequenced in a study of blood T cell repertoires in COVID-19. The table came from immunoSEQ multiplex PCR; TCRdb's copy has only in-frame clones and leaves some out. The sample lists roughly 77,000 clones, 76% occurring once. Material for sequencing was peripheral blood. Source of these receptors: a man between 60 and 70 years old with COVID-19, enrolled during active disease.

The chain uses TRBV28 and TRBJ1-4; unclear D gene. The length of the CDR3 is 15 residues. Germline V CDR1 and CDR2: MDHEN, SYDVKM. Trimming took off 2 bases at V and 0 bases at J, with 7 bases between the two ends. For the CDR3, the DNA is TGTGCCAGCAGTTTAGGCATTGCAACTAATGAAAAACTGTTTTTT. This translates into CASSLGIATNEKLFF.

The chain links TRBV7-9 to TRBJ1-3; no definite D call. CDR1 is SEHNR, CDR2 FQNEAQ, per germline (reference sequence). With 0 bases removed from V and 3 bases from J, the gap between germline ends came to 9 bases. The CDR3 spans 15 residues. The CDR3 DNA follows: TGTGCCAGCAGCTTAGCGCTTCGGGATGGAAACACCATATATTTT. This encodes CASSLALRDGNTIYF.

The rearrangement uses TRBV6-1 and TRBJ2-1; TRBD2 aligns across 8 bases. Germline loops: CDR1 MNHNS, CDR2 SASEGT. The CDR3 contains 16 residues. The V gene end was trimmed by 4 bases and the J gene end by 8 bases; junction bases not matched to a gene: 13. CDR3 bases: TGTGCCAGCAGTGCAGGACGGGGGGGCGAATCTGATGAGCAGTTCTTC. Its translation is CASSAGRGGESDEQFF.